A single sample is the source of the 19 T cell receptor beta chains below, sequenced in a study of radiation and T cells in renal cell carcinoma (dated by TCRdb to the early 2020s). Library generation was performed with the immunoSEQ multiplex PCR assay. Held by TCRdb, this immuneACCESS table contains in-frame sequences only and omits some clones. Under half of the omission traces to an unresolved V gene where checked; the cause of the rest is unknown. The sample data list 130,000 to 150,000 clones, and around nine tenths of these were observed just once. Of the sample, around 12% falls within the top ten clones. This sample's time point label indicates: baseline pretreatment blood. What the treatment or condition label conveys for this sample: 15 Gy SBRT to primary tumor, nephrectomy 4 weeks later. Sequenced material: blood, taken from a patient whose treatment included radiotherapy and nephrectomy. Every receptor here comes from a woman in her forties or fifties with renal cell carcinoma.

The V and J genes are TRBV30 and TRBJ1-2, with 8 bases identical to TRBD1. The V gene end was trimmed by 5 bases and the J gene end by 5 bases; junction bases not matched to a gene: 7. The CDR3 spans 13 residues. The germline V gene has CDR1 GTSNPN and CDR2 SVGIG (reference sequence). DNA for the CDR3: TGTGCCTGGGGCCGGGACAGGCCTTATGGCTACACCTTC. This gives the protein CAWGRDRPYGYTF.

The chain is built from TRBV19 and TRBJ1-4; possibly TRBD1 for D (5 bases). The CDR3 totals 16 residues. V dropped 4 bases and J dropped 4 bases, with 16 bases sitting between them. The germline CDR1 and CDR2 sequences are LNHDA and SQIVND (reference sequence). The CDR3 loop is CASSREVAGINEKLFF. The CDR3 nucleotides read TGTGCCAGTAGTAGGGAGGTCGCAGGGATTAATGAAAAACTGTTTTTT.

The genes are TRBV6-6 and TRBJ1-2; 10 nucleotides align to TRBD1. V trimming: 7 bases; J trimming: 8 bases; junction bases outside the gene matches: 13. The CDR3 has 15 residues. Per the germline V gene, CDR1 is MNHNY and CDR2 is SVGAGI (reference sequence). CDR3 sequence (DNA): TGTGCCAGCATGCCCGACAGGGGGCCTGCGGGGGGCTACACCTTC. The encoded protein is CASMPDRGPAGGYTF.

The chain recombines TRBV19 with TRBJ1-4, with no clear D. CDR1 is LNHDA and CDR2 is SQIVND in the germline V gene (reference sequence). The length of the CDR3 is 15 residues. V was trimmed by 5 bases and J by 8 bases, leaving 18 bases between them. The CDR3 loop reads CASSDQQPATEKLFF. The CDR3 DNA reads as TGTGCCAGTAGTGACCAACAGCCCGCCACGGAAAAACTGTTTTTT. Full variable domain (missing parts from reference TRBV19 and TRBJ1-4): DGGITQSPKYLFRKEGQNVTLSCEQNLNHDAMYWYRQDPGQGLRLIYYSQIVNDFQKGDIAEGYSVSREKKESFPLTVTSAQKNPTAFYLCASSDQQPATEKLFFGSGTQLSVL.

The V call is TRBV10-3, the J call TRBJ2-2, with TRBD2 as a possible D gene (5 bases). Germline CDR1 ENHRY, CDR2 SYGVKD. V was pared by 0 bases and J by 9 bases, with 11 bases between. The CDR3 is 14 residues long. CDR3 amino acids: CAISESATGRELFF. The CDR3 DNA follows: TGTGCCATCAGTGAGTCGGCCACCGGGAGGGAGCTGTTTTTT.

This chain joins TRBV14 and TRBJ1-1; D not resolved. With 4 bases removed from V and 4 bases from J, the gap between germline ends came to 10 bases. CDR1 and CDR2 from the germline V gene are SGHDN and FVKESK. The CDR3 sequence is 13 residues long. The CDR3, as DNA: TGTGCCAGCAGCCTTTGGACTATCACTGAAGCTTTCTTT. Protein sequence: CASSLWTITEAFF.

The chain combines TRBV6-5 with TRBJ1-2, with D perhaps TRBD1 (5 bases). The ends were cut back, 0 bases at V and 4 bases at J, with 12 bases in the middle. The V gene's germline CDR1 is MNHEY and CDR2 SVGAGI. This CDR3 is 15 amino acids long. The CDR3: CASSYSLSGFYGYTF. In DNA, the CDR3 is TGTGCCAGCAGTTACTCGTTGTCAGGGTTCTATGGCTACACCTTC.

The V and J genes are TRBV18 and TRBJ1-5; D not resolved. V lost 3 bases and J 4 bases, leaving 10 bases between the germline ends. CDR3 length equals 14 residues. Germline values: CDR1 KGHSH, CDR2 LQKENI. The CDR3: CASSPAQDNQPQHF. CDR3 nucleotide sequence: TGTGCCAGCTCACCCGCCCAGGATAATCAGCCCCAGCATTTT. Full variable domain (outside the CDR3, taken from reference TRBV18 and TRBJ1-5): NAGVMQNPRHLVRRRGQEARLRCSPMKGHSHVYWYRQLPEEGLKFMVYLQKENIIDESGMPKERFSAEFPKEGPSILRIQQVVRGDSAAYFCASSPAQDNQPQHFGDGTRLSIL.

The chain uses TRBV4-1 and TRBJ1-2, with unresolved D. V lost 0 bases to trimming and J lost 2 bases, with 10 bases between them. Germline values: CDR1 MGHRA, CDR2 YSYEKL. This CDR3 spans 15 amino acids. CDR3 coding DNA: TGCGCCAGCAGCCAAGATCGGTCAGACAACTATGGCTACACCTTC. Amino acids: CASSQDRSDNYGYTF.

CDR3 protein: CASRLGQGISGANVLTF. In DNA form, the CDR3 reads TGTGCCAGCAGACTGGGACAGGGAATCTCTGGGGCCAACGTCCTGACTTTC. The chain joins TRBV7-2 to TRBJ2-6; 9 bases are shared with TRBD1. Germline V gives CDR1 SGHTA, CDR2 FQGNSA. Trimming at V came to 6 bases and at J to 0 bases, leaving 6 bases not matched to a gene. This CDR3 contains 17 residues.

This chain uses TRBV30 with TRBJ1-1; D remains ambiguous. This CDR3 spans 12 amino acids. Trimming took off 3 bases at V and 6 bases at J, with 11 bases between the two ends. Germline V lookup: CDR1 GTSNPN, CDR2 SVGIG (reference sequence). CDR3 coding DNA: TGTGCCTGGAGCCCCGGGAGGTCTGAAGCTTTCTTT. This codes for CAWSPGRSEAFF. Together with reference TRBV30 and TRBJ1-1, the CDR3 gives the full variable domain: SQTIHQWPATLVQPVGSPLSLECTVEGTSNPNLYWYRQAAGRGLQLLFYSVGIGQISSEVPQNLSASRPQDRQFILSSKKLLLSDSGFYLCAWSPGRSEAFFGQGTRLTVV.

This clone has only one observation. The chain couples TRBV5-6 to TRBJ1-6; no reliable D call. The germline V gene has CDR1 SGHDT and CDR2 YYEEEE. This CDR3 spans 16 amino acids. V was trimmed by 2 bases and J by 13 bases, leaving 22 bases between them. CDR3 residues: CASSFSGPLGLSPLHF. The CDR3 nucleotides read TGTGCCAGCAGCTTCTCCGGGCCCCTGGGTCTTTCCCCCCTCCACTTT.

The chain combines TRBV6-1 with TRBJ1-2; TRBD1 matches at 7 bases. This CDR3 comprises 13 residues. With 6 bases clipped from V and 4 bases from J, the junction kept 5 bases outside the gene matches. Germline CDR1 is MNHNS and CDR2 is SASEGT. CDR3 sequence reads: CASRWDSSYGYTF. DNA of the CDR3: TGTGCCAGCAGGTGGGACAGTTCCTATGGCTACACCTTC.

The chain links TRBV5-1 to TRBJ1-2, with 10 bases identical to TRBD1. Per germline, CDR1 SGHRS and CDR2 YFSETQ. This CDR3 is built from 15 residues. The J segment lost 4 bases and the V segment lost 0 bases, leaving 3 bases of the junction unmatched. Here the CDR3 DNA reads TGCGCCAGCAGCTTGGATGGGACAGGGGTCTATGGCTACACCTTC. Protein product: CASSLDGTGVYGYTF.

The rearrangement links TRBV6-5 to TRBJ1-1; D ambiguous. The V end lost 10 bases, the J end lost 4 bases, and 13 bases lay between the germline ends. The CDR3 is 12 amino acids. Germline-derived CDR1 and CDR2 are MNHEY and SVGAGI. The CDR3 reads CAIDGSGTEAFF. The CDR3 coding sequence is TGTGCCATTGACGGAAGTGGCACTGAAGCTTTCTTT.

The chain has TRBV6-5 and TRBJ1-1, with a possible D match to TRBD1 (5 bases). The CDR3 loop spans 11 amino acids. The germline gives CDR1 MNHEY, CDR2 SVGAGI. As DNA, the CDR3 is TGTGCAAGCGAGGGGACCTCCGAAGCTTTCTTT. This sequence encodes CASEGTSEAFF.

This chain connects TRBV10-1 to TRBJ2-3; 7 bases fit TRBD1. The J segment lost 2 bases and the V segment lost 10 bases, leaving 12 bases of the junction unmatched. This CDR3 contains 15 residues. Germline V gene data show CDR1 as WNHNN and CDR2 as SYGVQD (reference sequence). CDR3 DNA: TGCGCCAACCCGTCTACAGGGGATGACACAGATACGCAGTATTTT. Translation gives CANPSTGDDTDTQYF.

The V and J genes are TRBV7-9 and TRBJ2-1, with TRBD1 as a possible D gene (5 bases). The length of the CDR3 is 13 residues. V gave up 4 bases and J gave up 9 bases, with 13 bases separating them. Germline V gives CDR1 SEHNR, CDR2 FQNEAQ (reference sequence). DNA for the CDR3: TGTGCCAGCAGCTCAAAAGGGGCCCGTGAGCAGTTCTTC. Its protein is CASSSKGAREQFF.

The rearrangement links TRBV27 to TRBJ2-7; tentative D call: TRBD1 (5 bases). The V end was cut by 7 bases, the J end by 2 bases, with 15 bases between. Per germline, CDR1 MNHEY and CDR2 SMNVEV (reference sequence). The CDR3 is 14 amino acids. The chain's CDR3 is CASKVIPGPYEQYF. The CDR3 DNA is TGTGCCAGCAAGGTTATTCCAGGGCCCTACGAGCAGTACTTC.